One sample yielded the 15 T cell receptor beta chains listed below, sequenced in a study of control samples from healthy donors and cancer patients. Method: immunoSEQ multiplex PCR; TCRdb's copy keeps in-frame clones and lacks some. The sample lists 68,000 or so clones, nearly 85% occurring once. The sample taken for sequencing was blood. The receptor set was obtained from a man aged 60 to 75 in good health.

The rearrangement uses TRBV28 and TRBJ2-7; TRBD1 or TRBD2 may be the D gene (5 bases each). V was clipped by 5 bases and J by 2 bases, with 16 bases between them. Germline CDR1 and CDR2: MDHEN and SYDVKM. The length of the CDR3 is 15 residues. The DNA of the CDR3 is TGTGCCAGCAGTAAGTCCGGGACCAATACCTACGAGCAGTACTTC. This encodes CASSKSGTNTYEQYF.

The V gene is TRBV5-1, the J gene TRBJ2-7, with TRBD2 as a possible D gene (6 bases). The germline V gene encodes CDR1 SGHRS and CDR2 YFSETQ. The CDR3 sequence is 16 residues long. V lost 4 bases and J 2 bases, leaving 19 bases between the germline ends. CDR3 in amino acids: CASSTSLGLGAYEQYF. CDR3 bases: TGCGCCAGCAGCACTAGCCTCGGCCTAGGGGCCTACGAGCAGTACTTC.

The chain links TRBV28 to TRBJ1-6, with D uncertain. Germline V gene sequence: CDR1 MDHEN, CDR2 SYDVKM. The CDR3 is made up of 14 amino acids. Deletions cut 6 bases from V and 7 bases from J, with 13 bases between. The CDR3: CASSQRGLNSPLHF. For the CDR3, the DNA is TGTGCCAGCAGCCAGAGAGGATTGAATTCACCCCTCCACTTT. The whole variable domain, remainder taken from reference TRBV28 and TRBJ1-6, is DVKVTQSSRYLVKRTGEKVFLECVQDMDHENMFWYRQDPGLGLRLIYFSYDVKMKEKGDIPEGYSVSREKKERFSLILESASTNQTSMYLCASSQRGLNSPLHFGNGTRLTVT.

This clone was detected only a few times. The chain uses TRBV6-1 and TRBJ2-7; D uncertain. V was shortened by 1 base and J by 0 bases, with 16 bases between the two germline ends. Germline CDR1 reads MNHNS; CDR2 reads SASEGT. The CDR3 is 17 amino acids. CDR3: CASSEVSGGWSSYEQYF. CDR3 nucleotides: TGTGCCAGCAGTGAAGTATCTGGTGGTTGGAGCTCCTACGAGCAGTACTTC.

CDR3 DNA sequence: TGTGCCAGTAGTATAACAGGGCCCAATCAGCCCCAGCATTTT. Amino acids: CASSITGPNQPQHF. The rearrangement links TRBV19 to TRBJ1-5; the D gene is possibly TRBD1 (6 bases). The CDR3 is 14 amino acids. V shed 2 bases and J shed 3 bases, with 8 bases lying between them. The V gene's germline CDR1 is LNHDA and CDR2 SQIVND (reference sequence).

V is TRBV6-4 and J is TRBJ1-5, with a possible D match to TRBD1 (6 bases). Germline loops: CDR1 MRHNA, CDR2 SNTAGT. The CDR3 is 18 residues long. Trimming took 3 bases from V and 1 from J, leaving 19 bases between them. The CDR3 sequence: CASSEGGRRGKSNQPQHF. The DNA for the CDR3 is TGTGCCAGCAGTGAGGGGGGGCGTAGGGGAAAAAGCAATCAGCCCCAGCATTTT.

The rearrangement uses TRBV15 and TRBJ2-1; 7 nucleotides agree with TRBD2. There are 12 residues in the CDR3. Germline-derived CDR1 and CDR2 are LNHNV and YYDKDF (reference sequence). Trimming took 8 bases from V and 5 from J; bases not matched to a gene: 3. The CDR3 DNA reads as TGTGCCACCCTTCGGGGGGACAATGAGCAGTTCTTC. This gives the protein CATLRGDNEQFF.

The DNA of the CDR3 is TGTGCCAGCAGCCCGCAGGGGGAGCGCTACGAGCAGTACTTC. Amino acid sequence: CASSPQGERYEQYF. The chain joins TRBV5-5 to TRBJ2-7; 7 positions agree with TRBD1. J gave up 3 bases and V 4 bases, and 7 bases lay outside the gene matches. The CDR3 has 14 residues. CDR1 and CDR2 (germline): SGHKS, YYEKEE (reference sequence).

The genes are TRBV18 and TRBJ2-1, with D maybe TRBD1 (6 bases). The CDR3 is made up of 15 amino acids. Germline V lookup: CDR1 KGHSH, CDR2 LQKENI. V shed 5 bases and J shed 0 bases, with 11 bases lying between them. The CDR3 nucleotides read TGTGCCAGCTCATCTACAGGGTTCTCCTACAATGAGCAGTTCTTC. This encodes CASSSTGFSYNEQFF.

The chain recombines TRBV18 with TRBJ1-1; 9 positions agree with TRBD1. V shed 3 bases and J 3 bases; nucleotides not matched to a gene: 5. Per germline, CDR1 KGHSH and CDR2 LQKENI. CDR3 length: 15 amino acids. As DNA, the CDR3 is TGTGCCAGCTCACCGGGGACAGGGAGGGACACTGAAGCTTTCTTT. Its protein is CASSPGTGRDTEAFF.

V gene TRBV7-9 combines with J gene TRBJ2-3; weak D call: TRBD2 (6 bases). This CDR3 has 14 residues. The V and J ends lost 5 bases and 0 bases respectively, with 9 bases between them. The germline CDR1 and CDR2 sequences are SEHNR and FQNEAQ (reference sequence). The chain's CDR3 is CASSNSGSTDTQYF. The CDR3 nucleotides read TGTGCCAGCAGCAATAGCGGCAGCACAGATACGCAGTATTTT.

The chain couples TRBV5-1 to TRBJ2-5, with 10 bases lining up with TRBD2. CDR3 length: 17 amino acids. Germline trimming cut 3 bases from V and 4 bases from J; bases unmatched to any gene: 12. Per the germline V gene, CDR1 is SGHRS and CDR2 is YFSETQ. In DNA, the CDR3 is TGCGCCAGCAGCTCCCCCGGCCTAGCGGGAGTAGGAGAGACCCAGTACTTC. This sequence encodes CASSSPGLAGVGETQYF.

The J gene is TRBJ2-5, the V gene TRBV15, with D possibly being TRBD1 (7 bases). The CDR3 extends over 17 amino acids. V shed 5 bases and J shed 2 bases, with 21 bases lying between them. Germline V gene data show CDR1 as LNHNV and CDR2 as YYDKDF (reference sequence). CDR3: CATSGLHMPGQQETQYF. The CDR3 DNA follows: TGTGCCACCAGCGGACTACATATGCCGGGACAGCAAGAGACCCAGTACTTC.

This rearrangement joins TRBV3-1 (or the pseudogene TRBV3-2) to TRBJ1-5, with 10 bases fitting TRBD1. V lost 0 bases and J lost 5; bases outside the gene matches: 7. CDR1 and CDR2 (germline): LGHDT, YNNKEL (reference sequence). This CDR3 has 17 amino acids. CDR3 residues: CASSQDRDRGKHQPQHF. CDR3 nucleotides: TGTGCCAGCAGCCAAGATCGGGACAGGGGTAAACATCAGCCCCAGCATTTT.

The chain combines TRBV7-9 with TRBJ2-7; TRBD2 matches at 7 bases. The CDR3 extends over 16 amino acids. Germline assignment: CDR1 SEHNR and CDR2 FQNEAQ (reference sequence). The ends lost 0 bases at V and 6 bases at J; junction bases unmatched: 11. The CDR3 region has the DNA TGTGCCAGCAGCTTAGCGACGCGGGAGATTTATGGCGAGCAGTACTTC. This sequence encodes CASSLATREIYGEQYF.